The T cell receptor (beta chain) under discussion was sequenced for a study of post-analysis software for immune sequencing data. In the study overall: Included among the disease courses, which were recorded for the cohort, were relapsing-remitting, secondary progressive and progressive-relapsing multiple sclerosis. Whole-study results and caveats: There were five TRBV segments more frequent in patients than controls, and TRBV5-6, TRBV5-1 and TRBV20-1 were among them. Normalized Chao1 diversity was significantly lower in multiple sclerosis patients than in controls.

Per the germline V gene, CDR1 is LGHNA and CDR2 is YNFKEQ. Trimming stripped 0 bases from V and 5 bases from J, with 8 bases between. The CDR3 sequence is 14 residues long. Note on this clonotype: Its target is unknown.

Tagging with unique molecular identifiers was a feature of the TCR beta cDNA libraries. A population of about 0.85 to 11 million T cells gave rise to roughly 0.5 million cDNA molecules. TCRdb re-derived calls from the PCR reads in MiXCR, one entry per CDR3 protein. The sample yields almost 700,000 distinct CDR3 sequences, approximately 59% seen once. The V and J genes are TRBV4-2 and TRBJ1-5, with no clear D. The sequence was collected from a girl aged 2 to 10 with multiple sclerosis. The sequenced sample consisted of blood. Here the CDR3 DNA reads TGTGCCAGCAGCCAAGATGGCCGGGATCAGCCCCAGCATTTT. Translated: CASSQDGRDQPQHF.